A selection of T cell receptor beta chains follows, all from one sample in a study of T cell repertoires in cytomegalovirus infection. Their target antigens are unknown. TCRdb reprocessed the reads with MiXCR, giving one entry per CDR3 protein. The data contain 100,000 or so distinct CDR3 sequences, under 45% of them seen just once; the ten biggest clones take up 65% to 75%. This specimen was CD8+ T cells from cultured PBMCs, taken from culture after CMV antigen stimulation. These receptors all come from a human donor in good health (CMV status not recorded). Some clones in this sample may be carry-over from other donors' samples. The CDR3 runs from the conserved cysteine through the conserved F or W. Each record gives: V gene, clone size, D gene, J gene, CDR3 protein, CDR3 DNA. A D gene is named only where the DNA matches it firmly. Some rows mark clone size as missing; the rest say once, few, many or name a class of expanded clone.

v_call: TRBV10-2; clone_size: NA; d_call: NA; j_call: TRBJ1-5; cdr3_aa: CASSGIPNQPQHF; cdr3_nt: TGCGCCAGCAGTGGGATCCCGAATCAGCCCCAGCATTTT
v_call: TRBV27; clone_size: few; d_call: NA; j_call: TRBJ1-5; cdr3_aa: CASSFTGNQPQHF; cdr3_nt: TGTGCCAGCAGTTTTACAGGCAATCAGCCCCAGCATTTT
v_call: TRBV12-3/TRBV12-4; clone_size: NA; d_call: TRBD1; j_call: TRBJ2-7; cdr3_aa: CASSPTGAPREQYF; cdr3_nt: TGTGCCAGCAGTCCCACAGGGGCCCCTCGGGAGCAGTACTTC
v_call: TRBV4-1; clone_size: NA; d_call: NA; j_call: TRBJ2-7; cdr3_aa: CASSQEIRHAYEQYF; cdr3_nt: TGCGCCAGCAGCCAAGAGATTAGGCATGCCTACGAGCAGTACTTC
v_call: TRBV5-6; clone_size: few; d_call: TRBD2; j_call: TRBJ2-1; cdr3_aa: CAIGAGGYNEQFF; cdr3_nt: TGTGCCATCGGTGCGGGGGGTTACAATGAGCAGTTCTTC
v_call: TRBV7-6; clone_size: few; d_call: TRBD2; j_call: TRBJ2-6; cdr3_aa: CASSLAPAGRAGANVLTF; cdr3_nt: TGTGCCAGCAGCTTAGCTCCGGCAGGGAGGGCTGGGGCCAACGTCCTGACTTTC
v_call: TRBV2; clone_size: NA; d_call: TRBD2; j_call: TRBJ2-7; cdr3_aa: CAKGAGGYEQYF; cdr3_nt: TGTGCCAAAGGGGCGGGGGGGTACGAGCAGTACTTC
v_call: TRBV7-8; clone_size: many; d_call: TRBD2; j_call: TRBJ2-3; cdr3_aa: CASSSKRGTHTDTQYF; cdr3_nt: TGTGCCAGCAGCTCCAAGCGGGGGACCCACACAGATACGCAGTATTTT
v_call: TRBV4-1; clone_size: few; d_call: NA; j_call: TRBJ1-1; cdr3_aa: CASSLRGMNTEAFF; cdr3_nt: TGCGCCAGCAGCCTTAGGGGCATGAACACTGAAGCTTTCTTT
v_call: TRBV6-8; clone_size: NA; d_call: TRBD2; j_call: TRBJ2-1; cdr3_aa: CASSYSLAGGPTNEQFF; cdr3_nt: TGTGCCAGCAGTTACTCTTTAGCGGGGGGGCCGACAAATGAGCAGTTCTTC
v_call: TRBV7-9; clone_size: NA; d_call: NA; j_call: TRBJ2-3; cdr3_aa: CASSPARAPGDTQYF; cdr3_nt: TGTGCCAGCAGCCCCGCCAGGGCTCCGGGGGATACGCAGTATTTT
v_call: TRBV27; clone_size: NA; d_call: NA; j_call: TRBJ1-2; cdr3_aa: CASSPSRASLKGYTF; cdr3_nt: TGTGCCAGCAGTCCATCTCGGGCCTCTTTGAAGGGCTACACCTTC
v_call: TRBV6-6; clone_size: NA; d_call: TRBD2; j_call: TRBJ2-6; cdr3_aa: CASSSHAGTGGYSGANVLTF; cdr3_nt: TGTGCCAGCAGTTCTCACGCCGGGACCGGGGGGTACTCTGGGGCCAACGTCCTGACTTTC
v_call: TRBV20-1; clone_size: many; d_call: NA; j_call: TRBJ1-5; cdr3_aa: CSAGGVGQPQHF; cdr3_nt: TGCAGTGCTGGGGGCGTCGGCCAGCCCCAGCATTTT
v_call: TRBV15; clone_size: NA; d_call: TRBD1; j_call: TRBJ2-7; cdr3_aa: CATSPTGDEQYF; cdr3_nt: TGTGCCACCAGTCCGACAGGGGACGAGCAGTACTTC
v_call: TRBV12-3/TRBV12-4; clone_size: NA; d_call: TRBD1; j_call: TRBJ1-1; cdr3_aa: CASSPTGVAFF; cdr3_nt: TGTGCCAGCAGTCCGACAGGGGTAGCTTTCTTT
v_call: TRBV7-8; clone_size: NA; d_call: NA; j_call: TRBJ2-1; cdr3_aa: CASSDSEWVSYNEQFF; cdr3_nt: TGTGCCAGCAGCGACTCAGAGTGGGTCTCCTACAATGAGCAGTTCTTC
v_call: TRBV20-1; clone_size: NA; d_call: NA; j_call: TRBJ1-1; cdr3_aa: CSAYRDGALNTEAFF; cdr3_nt: TGCAGTGCTTACCGGGACGGCGCTTTGAACACTGAAGCTTTCTTT
v_call: TRBV6-6; clone_size: NA; d_call: TRBD2; j_call: TRBJ2-1; cdr3_aa: CASSSGTSWNEQFF; cdr3_nt: TGTGCCAGCAGTTCCGGGACTAGCTGGAATGAGCAGTTCTTC
v_call: TRBV4-2; clone_size: NA; d_call: TRBD1; j_call: TRBJ2-1; cdr3_aa: CASSHAGGSSYNEQFF; cdr3_nt: TGTGCCAGCAGCCACGCAGGGGGCAGCTCCTACAATGAGCAGTTCTTC
v_call: TRBV29-1; clone_size: NA; d_call: TRBD1; j_call: TRBJ2-1; cdr3_aa: CSGGQGRYNEQFF; cdr3_nt: TGCAGCGGTGGACAGGGGAGGTACAATGAGCAGTTCTTC
v_call: TRBV6-2/TRBV6-3; clone_size: NA; d_call: TRBD1; j_call: TRBJ1-5; cdr3_aa: CASSYGAGTGDQPQHF; cdr3_nt: TGTGCCAGCAGTTACGGGGCCGGGACAGGGGATCAGCCCCAGCATTTT
v_call: TRBV12-3/TRBV12-4; clone_size: NA; d_call: NA; j_call: TRBJ2-4; cdr3_aa: CASSFVRGIIQYF; cdr3_nt: TGTGCCAGCAGTTTTGTCAGGGGTATCATTCAGTACTTC
v_call: TRBV19; clone_size: NA; d_call: NA; j_call: TRBJ1-2; cdr3_aa: CTSTTAVGLIYGYTF; cdr3_nt: TGTACCAGTACCACAGCGGTAGGCCTTATCTATGGCTACACCTTC
v_call: TRBV7-6; clone_size: few; d_call: NA; j_call: TRBJ2-1; cdr3_aa: CASSFIGNEQFF; cdr3_nt: TGTGCCAGCAGCTTCATAGGGAATGAGCAGTTCTTC
v_call: TRBV7-8; clone_size: few; d_call: TRBD2; j_call: TRBJ2-1; cdr3_aa: CASSSAGTSGNNEQFF; cdr3_nt: TGTGCCAGCAGCTCGGCCGGGACTAGCGGAAACAATGAGCAGTTCTTC
v_call: TRBV27; clone_size: NA; d_call: NA; j_call: TRBJ2-5; cdr3_aa: CASSPTGLAAETQYF; cdr3_nt: TGTGCCAGCAGTCCTACTGGGCTAGCTGCGGAGACCCAGTACTTC
v_call: TRBV7-2; clone_size: few; d_call: TRBD1; j_call: TRBJ1-6; cdr3_aa: CASSFRDRHSPLHF; cdr3_nt: TGTGCCAGCAGCTTCCGGGACAGGCATTCACCCCTCCACTTT
v_call: TRBV7-8; clone_size: NA; d_call: NA; j_call: TRBJ1-1; cdr3_aa: CASSLDEHSAFF; cdr3_nt: TGTGCCAGCAGCTTAGACGAACATTCAGCTTTCTTT
v_call: TRBV10-2; clone_size: NA; d_call: TRBD1; j_call: TRBJ1-5; cdr3_aa: CATGGQGGQPQHF; cdr3_nt: TGCGCCACCGGCGGACAGGGTGGTCAGCCCCAGCATTTT
v_call: TRBV4-1; clone_size: NA; d_call: TRBD1; j_call: TRBJ1-1; cdr3_aa: CASSQVQGDTEAFF; cdr3_nt: TGCGCCAGCAGCCAAGTGCAGGGGGACACTGAAGCTTTCTTT
v_call: TRBV7-6; clone_size: many; d_call: NA; j_call: TRBJ2-5; cdr3_aa: CASSLAGGQETQYF; cdr3_nt: TGTGCCAGCAGCTTAGCAGGAGGCCAAGAGACCCAGTACTTC
v_call: TRBV19; clone_size: few; d_call: NA; j_call: TRBJ2-7; cdr3_aa: CASSIGGDRFYEQYF; cdr3_nt: TGTGCCAGTAGTATCGGGGGGGACAGATTCTACGAGCAGTACTTC
v_call: TRBV18; clone_size: few; d_call: NA; j_call: TRBJ1-2; cdr3_aa: CASSPPAVVYGYTF; cdr3_nt: TGTGCCAGCTCACCACCGGCTGTAGTCTATGGCTACACCTTC
v_call: TRBV7-6; clone_size: few; d_call: NA; j_call: TRBJ2-1; cdr3_aa: CASSLLAGSSYNEQFF; cdr3_nt: TGTGCCAGCAGCTTACTTGCAGGGAGCTCCTACAATGAGCAGTTCTTC
v_call: TRBV20-1; clone_size: NA; d_call: TRBD1; j_call: TRBJ2-1; cdr3_aa: CSAGEDRATYNEQFF; cdr3_nt: TGCAGTGCCGGTGAGGACAGGGCCACCTACAATGAGCAGTTCTTC
v_call: TRBV28; clone_size: many; d_call: TRBD1; j_call: TRBJ2-1; cdr3_aa: CASSALDRENEQFF; cdr3_nt: TGTGCCAGCAGTGCCCTGGACAGGGAAAATGAGCAGTTCTTC
v_call: TRBV20-1; clone_size: few; d_call: NA; j_call: TRBJ1-5; cdr3_aa: CSARAGFNQPQHF; cdr3_nt: TGCAGTGCTAGAGCAGGGTTCAATCAGCCCCAGCATTTT
v_call: TRBV27; clone_size: NA; d_call: TRBD1; j_call: TRBJ2-7; cdr3_aa: CASSLFLGQGSYEQYF; cdr3_nt: TGTGCCAGCAGTTTATTCCTGGGACAGGGGAGTTACGAGCAGTACTTC
v_call: TRBV6-2/TRBV6-3; clone_size: few; d_call: NA; j_call: TRBJ1-2; cdr3_aa: CASSYSPRVVYGYTF; cdr3_nt: TGTGCCAGCAGTTACTCGCCTCGGGTAGTCTATGGCTACACCTTC
v_call: TRBV7-2; clone_size: many; d_call: NA; j_call: TRBJ2-2; cdr3_aa: CASGRQGFTGELFF; cdr3_nt: TGTGCCAGCGGTCGTCAGGGGTTCACCGGGGAGCTGTTTTTT
v_call: TRBV5-6; clone_size: many; d_call: NA; j_call: TRBJ2-7; cdr3_aa: CASSLAGVFYEQYF; cdr3_nt: TGTGCCAGCAGCTTGGCAGGGGTGTTCTACGAGCAGTACTTC
v_call: TRBV7-3; clone_size: few; d_call: NA; j_call: TRBJ2-3; cdr3_aa: CASSSSGGITDTQYF; cdr3_nt: TGTGCCAGCAGCAGCAGTGGGGGGATCACAGATACGCAGTATTTT
v_call: TRBV7-8; clone_size: NA; d_call: TRBD1; j_call: TRBJ1-1; cdr3_aa: CASSLLTGGRTEAFF; cdr3_nt: TGTGCCAGCAGCTTACTGACAGGGGGGAGGACTGAAGCTTTCTTT
v_call: TRBV7-2; clone_size: NA; d_call: TRBD2; j_call: TRBJ2-5; cdr3_aa: CASSLDSGGGETQYF; cdr3_nt: TGTGCCAGCAGCTTAGATAGCGGGGGAGGAGAGACCCAGTACTTC
v_call: TRBV28; clone_size: NA; d_call: TRBD1; j_call: TRBJ1-2; cdr3_aa: CASSPMTGKNYGYTF; cdr3_nt: TGTGCCAGCAGTCCCATGACAGGGAAGAACTATGGCTACACCTTC